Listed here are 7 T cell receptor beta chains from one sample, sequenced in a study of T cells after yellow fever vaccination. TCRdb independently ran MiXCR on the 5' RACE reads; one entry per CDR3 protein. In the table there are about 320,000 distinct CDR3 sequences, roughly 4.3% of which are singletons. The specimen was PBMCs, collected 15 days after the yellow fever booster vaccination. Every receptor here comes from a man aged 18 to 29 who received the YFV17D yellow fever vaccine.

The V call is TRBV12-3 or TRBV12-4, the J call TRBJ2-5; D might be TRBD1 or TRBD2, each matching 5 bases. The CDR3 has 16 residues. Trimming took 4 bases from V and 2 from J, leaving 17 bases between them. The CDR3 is CASSWVRLGVQETQYF. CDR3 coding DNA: TGTGCCAGCAGTTGGGTCAGGTTGGGGGTGCAAGAGACCCAGTACTTC.

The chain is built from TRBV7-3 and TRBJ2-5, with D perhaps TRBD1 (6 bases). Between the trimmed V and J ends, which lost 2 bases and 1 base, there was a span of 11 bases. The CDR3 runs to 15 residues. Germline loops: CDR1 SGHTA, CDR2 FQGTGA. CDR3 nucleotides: TGTGCCAGCAGCTTACAGCGGACAGCCCAAGAGACCCAGTACTTC. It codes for CASSLQRTAQETQYF. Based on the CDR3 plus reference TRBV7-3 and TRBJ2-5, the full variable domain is GAGVSQTPSNKVTEKGKYVELRCDPISGHTALYWYRQSLGQGPEFLIYFQGTGAADDSGLPNDRFFAVRPEGSVSTLKIQRTERGDSAVYLCASSLQRTAQETQYFGPGTRLLVL.

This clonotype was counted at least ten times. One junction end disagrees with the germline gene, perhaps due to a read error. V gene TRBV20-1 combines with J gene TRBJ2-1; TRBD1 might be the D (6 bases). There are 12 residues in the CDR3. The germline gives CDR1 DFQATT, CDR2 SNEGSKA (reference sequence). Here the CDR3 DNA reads TGCAGGGCTATCAGGGGTTTTGATGAGCAGTTCTTC. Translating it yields CRAIRGFDEQFF.

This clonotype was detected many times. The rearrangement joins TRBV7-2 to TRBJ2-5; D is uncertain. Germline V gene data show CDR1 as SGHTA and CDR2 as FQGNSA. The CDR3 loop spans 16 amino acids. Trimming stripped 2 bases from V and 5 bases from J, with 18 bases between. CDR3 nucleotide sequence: TGTGCCAGCAGCTTACTGGGCAGAATAGGCTCCGAGACCCAGTACTTC. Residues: CASSLLGRIGSETQYF. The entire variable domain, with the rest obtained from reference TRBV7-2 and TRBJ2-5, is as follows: GAGVSQSPSNKVTEKGKDVELRCDPISGHTALYWYRQSLGQGLEFLIYFQGNSAPDKSGLPSDRFSAERTGGSVSTLTIQRTQQEDSAVYLCASSLLGRIGSETQYFGPGTRLLVL.

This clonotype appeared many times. Here the CDR3 DNA reads TGCAGTGCTAGAGGCGGGACAGGGTTCCCGACATACGAGCAGTACGTC. Protein product: CSARGGTGFPTYEQYV. The chain employs TRBV20-1 and TRBJ2-7, with 9 bases that match TRBD1. After removal of 1 base from V and 4 bases from J, the junction contained 11 bases not matched to a gene. The V gene's germline CDR1 is DFQATT and CDR2 SNEGSKA (reference sequence). There are 16 residues in the CDR3.

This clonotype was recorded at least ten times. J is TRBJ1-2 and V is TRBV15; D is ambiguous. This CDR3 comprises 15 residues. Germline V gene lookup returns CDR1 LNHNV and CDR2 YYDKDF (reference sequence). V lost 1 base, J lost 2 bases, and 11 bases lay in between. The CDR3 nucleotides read TGTGCCACCAGCAGAGGCATTCCGACGAACTATGGCTACACCTTC. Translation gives CATSRGIPTNYGYTF. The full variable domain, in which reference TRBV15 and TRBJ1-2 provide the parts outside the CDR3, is DAMVIQNPRYQVTQFGKPVTLSCSQTLNHNVMYWYQQKSSQAPKLLFHYYDKDFNNEADTPDNFQSRRPNTSFCFLDIRSPGLGDTAMYLCATSRGIPTNYGYTFGSGTRLTVV.

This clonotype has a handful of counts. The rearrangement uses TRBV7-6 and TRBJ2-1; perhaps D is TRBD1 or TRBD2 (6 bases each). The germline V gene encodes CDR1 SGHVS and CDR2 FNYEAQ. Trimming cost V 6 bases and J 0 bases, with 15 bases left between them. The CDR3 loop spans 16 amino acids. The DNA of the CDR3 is TGTGCCAGCAGGAAGGGGGGCGGGGACTCCTACAATGAGCAGTTCTTC. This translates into CASRKGGGDSYNEQFF.